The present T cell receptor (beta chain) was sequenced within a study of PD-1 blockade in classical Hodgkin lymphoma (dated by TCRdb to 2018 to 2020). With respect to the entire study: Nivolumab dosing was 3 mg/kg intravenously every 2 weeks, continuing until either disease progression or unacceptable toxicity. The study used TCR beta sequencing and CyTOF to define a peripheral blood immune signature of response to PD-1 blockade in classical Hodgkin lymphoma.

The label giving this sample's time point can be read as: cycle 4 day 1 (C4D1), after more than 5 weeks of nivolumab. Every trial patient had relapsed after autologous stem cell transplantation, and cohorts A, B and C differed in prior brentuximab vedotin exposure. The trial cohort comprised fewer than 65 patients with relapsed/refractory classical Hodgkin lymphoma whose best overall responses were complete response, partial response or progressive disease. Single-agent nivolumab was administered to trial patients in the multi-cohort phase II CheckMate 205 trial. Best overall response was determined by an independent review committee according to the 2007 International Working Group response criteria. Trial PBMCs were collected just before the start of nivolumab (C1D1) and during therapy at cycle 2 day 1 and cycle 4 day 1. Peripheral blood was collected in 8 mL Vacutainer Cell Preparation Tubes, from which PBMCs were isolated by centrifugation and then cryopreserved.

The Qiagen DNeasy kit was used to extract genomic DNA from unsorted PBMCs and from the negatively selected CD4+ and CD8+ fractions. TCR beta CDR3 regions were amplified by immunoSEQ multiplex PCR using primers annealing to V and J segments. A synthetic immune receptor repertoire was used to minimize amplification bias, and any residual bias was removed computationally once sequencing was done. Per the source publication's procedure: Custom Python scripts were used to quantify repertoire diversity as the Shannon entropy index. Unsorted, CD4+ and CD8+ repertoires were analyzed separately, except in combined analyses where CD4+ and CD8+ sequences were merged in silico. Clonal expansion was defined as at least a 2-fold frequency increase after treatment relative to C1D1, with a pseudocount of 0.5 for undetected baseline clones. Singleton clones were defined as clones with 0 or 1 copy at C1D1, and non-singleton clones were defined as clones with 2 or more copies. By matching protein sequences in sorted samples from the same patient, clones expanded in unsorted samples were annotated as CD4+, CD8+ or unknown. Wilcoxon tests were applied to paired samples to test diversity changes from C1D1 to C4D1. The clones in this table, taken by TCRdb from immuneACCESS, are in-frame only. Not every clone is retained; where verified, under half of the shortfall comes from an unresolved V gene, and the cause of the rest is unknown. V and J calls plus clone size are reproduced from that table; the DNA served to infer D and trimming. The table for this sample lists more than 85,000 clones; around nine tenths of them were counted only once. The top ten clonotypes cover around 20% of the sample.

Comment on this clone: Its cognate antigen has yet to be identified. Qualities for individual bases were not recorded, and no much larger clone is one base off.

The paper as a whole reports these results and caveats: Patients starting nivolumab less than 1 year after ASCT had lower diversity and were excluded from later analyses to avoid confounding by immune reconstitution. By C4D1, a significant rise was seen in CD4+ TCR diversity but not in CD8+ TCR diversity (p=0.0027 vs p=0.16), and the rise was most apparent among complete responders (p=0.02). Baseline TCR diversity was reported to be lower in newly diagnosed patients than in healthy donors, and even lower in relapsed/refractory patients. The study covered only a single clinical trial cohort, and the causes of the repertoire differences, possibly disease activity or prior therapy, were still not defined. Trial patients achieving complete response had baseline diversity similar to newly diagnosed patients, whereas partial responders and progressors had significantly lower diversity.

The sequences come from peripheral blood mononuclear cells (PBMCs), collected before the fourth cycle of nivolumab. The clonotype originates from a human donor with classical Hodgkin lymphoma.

CDR3 region: CASSQFFNTGEETQYF. The DNA is TGTGCCAGCAGCCAATTCTTCAATACGGGGGAAGAGACCCAGTACTTC. Recombination linked TRBV16 to TRBJ2-5; a tentative D call is TRBD2 (6 bases match). The V and J ends are trimmed by 1 base and 3 bases, leaving 15 bases between them. The germline V gene specifies KGHSY as CDR1 and FQNENV as CDR2. The CDR3 has 16 amino acids, counting the end cysteine and phenylalanine. Only CDR3 DNA is held: 48 bases, read in frame from base 1.